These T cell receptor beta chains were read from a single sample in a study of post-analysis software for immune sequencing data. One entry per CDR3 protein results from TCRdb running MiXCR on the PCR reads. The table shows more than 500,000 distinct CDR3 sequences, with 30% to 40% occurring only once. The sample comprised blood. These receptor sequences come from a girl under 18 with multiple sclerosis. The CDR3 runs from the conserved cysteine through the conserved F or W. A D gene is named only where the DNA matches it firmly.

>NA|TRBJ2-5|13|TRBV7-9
CASSFRGVETQYF
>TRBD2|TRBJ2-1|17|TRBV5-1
CASSLEVASGGDNEQFF
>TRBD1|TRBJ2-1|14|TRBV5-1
CASTGTASDTEQFF
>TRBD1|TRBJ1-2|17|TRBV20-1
CSAGLRDRGRLNYGYTF
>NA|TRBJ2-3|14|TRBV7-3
CASSATGTTDTQYF
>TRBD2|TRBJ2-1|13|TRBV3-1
CASSQGTSNEQFF
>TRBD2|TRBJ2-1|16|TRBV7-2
CASSTIAGALRNEQFF
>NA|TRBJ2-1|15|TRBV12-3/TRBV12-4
CASTPGGTTYNEQFF
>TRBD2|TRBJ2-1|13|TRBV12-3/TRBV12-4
CASNTGGRNEQFF
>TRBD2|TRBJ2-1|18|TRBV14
CASSPRFERGPSYNEQFF
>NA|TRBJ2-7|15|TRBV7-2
CASSLDRGEYNEQYF
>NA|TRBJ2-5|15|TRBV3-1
CASSQDRGPQETQYF
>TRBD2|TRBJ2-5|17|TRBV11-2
CASSPSLVQRGGETQYF
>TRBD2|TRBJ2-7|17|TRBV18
CASSPLAGGTSSYEQYF
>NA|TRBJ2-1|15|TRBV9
CASSVAGLDYNEQFF
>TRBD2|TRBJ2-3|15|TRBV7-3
CASSPPGGSTDTQYF
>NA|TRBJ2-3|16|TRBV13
CASSLGVRGSSDTQYF
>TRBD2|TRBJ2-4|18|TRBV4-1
CASSQDGESGGAMYIQYF
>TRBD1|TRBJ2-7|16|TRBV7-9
CASSLGNRDRAYEQYF
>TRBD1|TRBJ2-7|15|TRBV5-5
CASRSGTANPYEQYF
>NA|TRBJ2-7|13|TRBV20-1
CSARRQAFYEQYF
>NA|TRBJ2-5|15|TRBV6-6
CASSYGREQQQTQYF
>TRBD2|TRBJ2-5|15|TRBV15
CATTKPGLAEETQYF
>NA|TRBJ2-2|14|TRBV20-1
CSASWGANTGELFF
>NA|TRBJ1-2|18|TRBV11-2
CASTPREGTPLANYGYTF
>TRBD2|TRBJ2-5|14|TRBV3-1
CASSQVWRGETQYF
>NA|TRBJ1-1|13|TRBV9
CAGSVRMNTEAFF
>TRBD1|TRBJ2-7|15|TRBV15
CATSRDGTGGYEQYF
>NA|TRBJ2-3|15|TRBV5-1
CASSLVQGRTDTQYF
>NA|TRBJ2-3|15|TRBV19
CASSVGGLMTDTQYF
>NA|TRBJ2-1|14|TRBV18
CASSPSGDSNEQFF
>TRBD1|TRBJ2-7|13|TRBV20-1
CNARTGLSYEQYF
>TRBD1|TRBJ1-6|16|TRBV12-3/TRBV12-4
CASPIRGPFYNSPLHF
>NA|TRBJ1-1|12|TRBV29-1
CSVGVENTEAFF
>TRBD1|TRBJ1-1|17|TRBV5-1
CASSLVGQGARDTEAFF
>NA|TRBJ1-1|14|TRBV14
CASSQELFGRRAFF
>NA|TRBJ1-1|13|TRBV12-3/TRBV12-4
CASDRAVNTEAFF
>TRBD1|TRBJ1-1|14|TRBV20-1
CSARDSEGDTEAFF
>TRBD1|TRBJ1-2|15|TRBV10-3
CAISEGQGRNYDYTF
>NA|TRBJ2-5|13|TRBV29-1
CSVGRSGNNEQYF
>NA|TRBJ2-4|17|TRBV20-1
CSASVRQVLLAKNIQYF
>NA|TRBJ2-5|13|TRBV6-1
CASSEAGGLAQYF
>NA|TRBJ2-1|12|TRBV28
CASSFASSEQFF
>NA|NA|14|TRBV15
CATSRATGGYEQYF
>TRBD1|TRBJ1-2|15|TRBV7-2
CASSLEVATGVGYTF
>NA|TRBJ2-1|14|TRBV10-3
CAISNNLIANEQFF
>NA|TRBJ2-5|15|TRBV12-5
CASAPPGPLGETQYF
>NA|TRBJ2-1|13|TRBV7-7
CASSADTDNEQFF
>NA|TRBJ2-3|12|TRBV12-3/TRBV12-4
CASRAGGDTQYF
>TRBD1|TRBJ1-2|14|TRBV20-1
CSARELQGTYGYTF
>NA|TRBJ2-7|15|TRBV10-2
CASSDRFRASYEQYF
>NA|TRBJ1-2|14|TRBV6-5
CASSYSARENGYTF
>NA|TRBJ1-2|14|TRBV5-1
CASSLGQTGYGYTF
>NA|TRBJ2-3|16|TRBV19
CASSPYYTRGTDTKYF